The 25 T cell receptor beta chains below come from one sample, sequenced in a study of early T cells in non-severe SARS-CoV-2 infection. TCRdb re-derived calls from the 5' RACE reads in MiXCR, one entry per CDR3 protein. The sample includes roughly 30,000 distinct CDR3 sequences, 6% to 7% of them seen just once. The sequencing input was whole blood. Source of these receptors: an adult who was a healthcare worker with PCR-confirmed SARS-CoV-2 infection or an uninfected control (not recorded which).

The chain couples TRBV28 to TRBJ2-5; D is unclear. Germline CDR1 reads MDHEN; CDR2 reads SYDVKM. This CDR3 has 14 amino acids. V was clipped by 3 bases and J by 2 bases, with 10 bases between them. CDR3 DNA sequence: TGTGCCAGCAGTTTGGGTGGGCAGCAAGAGACCCAGTACTTC. It yields the protein CASSLGGQQETQYF.

CDR3 in amino acids: CASSLTSVATNEKLFF. The CDR3 region has the DNA TGTGCCAGCAGTCTGACCTCGGTCGCAACTAATGAAAAACTGTTTTTT. The rearrangement links TRBV7-2 to TRBJ1-4; no clear D gene. CDR1 is SGHTA, CDR2 FQGNSA, per germline. The ends were cut back, 6 bases at V and 0 bases at J, with 14 bases in the middle. This CDR3 spans 16 amino acids.

In this sample, this clonotype turned up many times. The gene calls are TRBV12-3 or TRBV12-4 and TRBJ1-6, with D perhaps matching TRBD1 (6 bases). The CDR3 sequence is 17 residues long. Trimming cost V 5 bases and J 0 bases, with 14 bases left between them. The DNA of the CDR3 is TGTGCCAGCAGTGGTGGACAGCTCAGCTCCTATAATTCACCCCTCCACTTT. This codes for CASSGGQLSSYNSPLHF.

This clonotype was counted a few times. V gene TRBV20-1 combines with J gene TRBJ2-1; D ambiguous. The germline V gene encodes CDR1 DFQATT and CDR2 SNEGSKA (reference sequence). The CDR3 has 14 residues. V gave up 5 bases and J gave up 0 bases, with 11 bases separating them. The CDR3 spells CSAPLWSSYNEQFF. The CDR3 bases are TGCAGTGCTCCTCTTTGGAGCTCCTACAATGAGCAGTTCTTC.

This clonotype has more than one count but fewer than ten. This chain uses TRBV28 with TRBJ1-2, with a weak D call TRBD1 (5 bases). The germline gives CDR1 MDHEN, CDR2 SYDVKM. V was pared by 6 bases and J by 4 bases, with 15 bases between. This CDR3 is 14 amino acids long. CDR3 DNA sequence: TGTGCCAGCAGCCACCCCCAGGGTCTCTATGGCTACACCTTC. Translating it yields CASSHPQGLYGYTF.

Relative to its sample, this clonotype is medium-sized. V gene TRBV20-1 combines with J gene TRBJ2-1; D uncertain. V was cut by 4 bases and J by 6 bases, with 16 bases left in between. Germline lookup yields CDR1 DFQATT and CDR2 SNEGSKA (reference sequence). The CDR3 is made up of 14 amino acids. The CDR3, as DNA: TGCAGTGCTAAAAGGCTAGAAAGGGCCAATGAGCAGTTCTTC. Its protein product is CSAKRLERANEQFF.

This clonotype was observed at least ten times. The rearrangement links TRBV28 to TRBJ1-2, with D unresolved. The CDR3 has 13 amino acids. The germline V gene encodes CDR1 MDHEN and CDR2 SYDVKM. Trimming took 3 bases from V and 4 from J, leaving 9 bases between them. The CDR3, as DNA: TGTGCCAGCAGTTTCCGGTCGGTCTATGGCTACACCTTC. This encodes CASSFRSVYGYTF.

The rearrangement links TRBV5-1 to TRBJ2-7; D might be TRBD2 (6 bases). V shed 0 bases and J shed 3 bases, with 10 bases lying between them. The CDR3 runs 14 residues. Germline CDR1 SGHRS, CDR2 YFSETQ. The CDR3 DNA reads TGCGCCAGCAGCTTGGAAGCGGGTGGCTACGAGCAGTACTTC. Its translation: CASSLEAGGYEQYF.

This clonotype was detected a few times. The chain couples TRBV7-6 to TRBJ2-1, with unresolved D. Germline V CDR1 and CDR2: SGHVS, FNYEAQ. V was cut by 1 base and J by 0 bases, with 4 bases left in between. The CDR3 consists of 14 residues. The CDR3 DNA reads as TGTGCCAGCAGCTTAGGGAGCTCCTACAATGAGCAGTTCTTC. Encoded protein: CASSLGSSYNEQFF.

Ten or more counts support this clonotype. The chain is built from TRBV11-2 and TRBJ2-1; 12 nucleotides match TRBD2. The CDR3 is made up of 15 amino acids. The V and J ends lost 0 bases and 10 bases, in that order; junction bases with no gene match: 4. From germline, CDR1 is SGHAT and CDR2 FQNNGV. The CDR3 here is CASSLETSGSLEQFF. The CDR3 nucleotides are TGTGCCAGCAGCTTAGAGACTAGCGGGAGTCTGGAGCAGTTCTTC.

This clonotype is labeled as medium-sized. The chain carries TRBV12-5 and TRBJ1-2; 10 bases are a match to TRBD1. The CDR3 length is 16 residues. V trimming: 0 bases; J trimming: 6 bases; junction bases outside the gene matches: 7. Germline CDR1 is LGHNT and CDR2 is FRNRAP. As DNA, the CDR3 is TGTGCTAGTGGTTTGGTACTATACGGGACAGGGGATGGCTACACCTTC. It encodes CASGLVLYGTGDGYTF.

The J gene is TRBJ2-7, the V gene TRBV6-5, with 12 nucleotides matching TRBD2. The CDR3 loop spans 15 amino acids. Germline V gives CDR1 MNHEY, CDR2 SVGAGI. V was pared by 4 bases and J by 2 bases, with 3 bases of the junction left unmatched. As DNA, the CDR3 is TGTGCCAGCAGTTCTAGCGGGAGGGGGGCCTACGAGCAGTACTTC. Its protein product is CASSSSGRGAYEQYF.

There are many counts of this clonotype. The gene calls are TRBV7-2 and TRBJ2-7, with 7 bases identical to TRBD2. V dropped 5 bases and J dropped 0; count of bases not matched to a gene: 4. The CDR3 spans 14 residues. Germline CDR1 SGHTA, CDR2 FQGNSA. The CDR3 loop reads CASSTGRSSYEQYF. CDR3 DNA sequence: TGTGCCAGCAGCACCGGGAGGAGCTCCTACGAGCAGTACTTC.

V is TRBV5-6 and J is TRBJ2-5; the D gene is possibly TRBD2 (5 bases). V was shortened by 7 bases and J by 4 bases, with 5 bases between the two germline ends. Germline V gives CDR1 SGHDT, CDR2 YYEEEE. The CDR3 extends over 10 amino acids. The CDR3 nucleotides are TGTGCCAGCGGAGGAGAGACCCAGTACTTC. It yields the protein CASGGETQYF.

This chain joins TRBV28 and TRBJ2-7; no definite D call. The CDR3 extends over 13 amino acids. Germline CDR1 is MDHEN and CDR2 is SYDVKM. The V and J ends lost 3 bases and 3 bases respectively, with 9 bases between them. Written as DNA, the CDR3 is TGTGCCAGCAGTTTGGGCCCCTTCTACGAGCAGTACTTC. Amino acid sequence: CASSLGPFYEQYF.

This clonotype occurred many times. The chain links TRBV5-1 to TRBJ1-6, with 9 bases lining up with TRBD1. From germline, CDR1 is SGHRS and CDR2 YFSETQ. The CDR3 is 22 amino acids. V was clipped by 1 base and J by 5 bases; unmatched bases: 22. This chain's CDR3 is CASSLKGQGSIAAPADNSPLHF. DNA of the CDR3: TGCGCCAGCAGCTTGAAGGGACAGGGTTCGATCGCGGCCCCGGCGGATAATTCACCCCTCCACTTT.

Concerning this clonotype itself: A read error is possible here, since a much larger clone lies one base away. V usage is TRBV13 and J usage is TRBJ2-7; D gene uncertain. Germline CDR1 reads PRHDT; CDR2 reads FYEKMQ (reference sequence). The CDR3 has 16 residues. CDR3 sequence (DNA): TGTACCAGCAGCTCCACTCCTAGGCCCCGGACCTACGAGCAGTACTTC. Amino acid sequence: CTSSSTPRPRTYEQYF. The full variable domain, completed using reference TRBV13 and TRBJ2-7, is AAGVIQSPRHLIKEKRETATLKCYPIPRHDTVYWYQQGPGQDPQFLISFYEKMQSDKGSIPDRFSAQQFSDYHSELNMSSLELGDSALYFCTSSSTPRPRTYEQYFGPGTRLTVT.

This clonotype has a count of ten or more. The chain uses TRBV11-2 and TRBJ1-3; D gene uncertain. Deletions cut 5 bases from V and 2 bases from J, with 7 bases between. The CDR3 is 13 residues long. The germline V gene has CDR1 SGHAT and CDR2 FQNNGV. The CDR3 loop is CASSPQTGNTIYF. CDR3 nucleotide sequence: TGTGCCAGCAGCCCTCAGACTGGAAACACCATATATTTT.

This clonotype is medium-sized by share. The CDR3 loop reads CASSFSTPVGEAFF. The CDR3 DNA reads TGTGCCAGCAGTTTCTCGACACCGGTAGGAGAAGCTTTCTTT. V and J are TRBV6-2 or TRBV6-3 and TRBJ1-1; D is unresolved. Germline CDR1 and CDR2: MNHEY and SVGEGT. This CDR3 is 14 amino acids long. V was shortened by 4 bases and J by 8 bases, with 17 bases between the two germline ends.

This chain uses TRBV18 with TRBJ2-7, with D maybe TRBD2 (5 bases). The CDR3 is made up of 17 amino acids. CDR1 is KGHSH, CDR2 LQKENI, per germline. V lost 2 bases and J lost 3, with 20 bases in between. CDR3 DNA sequence: TGTGCCAGCTCACCATCCGACGGGGTCGGAATGGGCTACGAGCAGTACTTC. Translated: CASSPSDGVGMGYEQYF.

The chain has TRBV20-1 and TRBJ2-7, with D perhaps matching TRBD2 (5 bases). In germline, CDR1 is DFQATT, CDR2 SNEGSKA (reference sequence). The CDR3 runs to 11 residues. The ends were cut back, 6 bases at V and 2 bases at J, with 8 bases in the middle. As DNA, the CDR3 is TGCAGTGCCCCCGGGACCTACGAGCAGTACTTC. This codes for CSAPGTYEQYF.

This clonotype was counted many times. This chain connects TRBV10-1 to TRBJ2-7; D call uncertain. Germline CDR1 WNHNN, CDR2 SYGVQD (reference sequence). The CDR3 totals 14 residues. Trimming shortened V by 7 bases and J by 3 bases, and 16 bases separated the two germline ends. The CDR3 DNA follows: TGCGCCAGCACCAGAAGTAAGGACGTCTACGAGCAGTACTTC. Protein sequence: CASTRSKDVYEQYF.

Many counts were recorded for this clonotype. The rearrangement links TRBV29-1 to TRBJ2-3; 8 bases line up with TRBD2. The CDR3 spans 15 residues. Germline CDR1 is SQVTM and CDR2 is ANQGSEA. V trimming: 1 base; J trimming: 0 bases; junction bases outside the gene matches: 3. CDR3 sequence reads: CSVEGRTSSTDTQYF. Written as DNA, the CDR3 is TGCAGCGTTGAAGGCCGGACTAGCAGCACAGATACGCAGTATTTT.

This clonotype was recorded many times. The junction departs from germline at one end; a sequencing error may be responsible. This chain links TRBV18 with TRBJ2-6; possibly TRBD1 for D (5 bases). Germline CDR1 reads KGHSH; CDR2 reads LQKENI. The CDR3 sequence is 17 residues long. CDR3: CASSQGLVNSGANVLIF. The CDR3 DNA follows: TGTGCCAGCTCACAGGGGCTGGTGAACTCTGGGGCCAACGTCCTGATTTTC.

In this sample, this clonotype turned up many times. The rearrangement links TRBV7-9 to TRBJ2-5; unclear D gene. V was cut by 0 bases and J by 7 bases, with 9 bases left in between. The CDR3 is made up of 13 amino acids. Germline values: CDR1 SEHNR, CDR2 FQNEAQ (reference sequence). As DNA, the CDR3 is TGTGCCAGCAGCTTAGCGGCAGAAGGGACCCAGTACTTC. This sequence encodes CASSLAAEGTQYF. The variable domain in full, completed from reference TRBV7-9 and TRBJ2-5, reads DTGVSQNPRHKITKRGQNVTFRCDPISEHNRLYWYRQTLGQGPEFLTYFQNEAQLEKSRLLSDRFSAERPKGSFSTLEIQRTEQGDSAMYLCASSLAAEGTQYFGPGTRLLVL.